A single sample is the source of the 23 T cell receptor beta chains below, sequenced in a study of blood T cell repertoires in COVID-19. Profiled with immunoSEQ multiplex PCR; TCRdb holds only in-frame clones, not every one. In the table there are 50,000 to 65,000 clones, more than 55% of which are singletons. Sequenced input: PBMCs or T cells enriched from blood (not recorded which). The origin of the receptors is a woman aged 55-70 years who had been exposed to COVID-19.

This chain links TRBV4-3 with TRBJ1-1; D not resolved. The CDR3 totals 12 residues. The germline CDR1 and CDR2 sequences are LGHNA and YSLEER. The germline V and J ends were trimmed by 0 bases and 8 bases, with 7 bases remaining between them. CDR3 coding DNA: TGCGCCAGCAGCCAAGATGGAGGGGAAGCTTTCTTT. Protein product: CASSQDGGEAFF.

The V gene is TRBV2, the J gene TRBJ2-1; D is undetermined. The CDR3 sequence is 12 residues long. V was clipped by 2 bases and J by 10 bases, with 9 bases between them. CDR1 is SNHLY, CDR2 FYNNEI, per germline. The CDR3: CASSESRSEQFF. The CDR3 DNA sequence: TGTGCCAGCAGTGAATCGAGGTCAGAGCAGTTCTTC.

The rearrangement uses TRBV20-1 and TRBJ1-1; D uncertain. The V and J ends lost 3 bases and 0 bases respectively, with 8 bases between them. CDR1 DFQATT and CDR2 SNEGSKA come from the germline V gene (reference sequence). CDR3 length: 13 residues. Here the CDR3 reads CSASAGLNTEAFF. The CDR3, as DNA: TGCAGTGCTAGTGCGGGTCTGAACACTGAAGCTTTCTTT.

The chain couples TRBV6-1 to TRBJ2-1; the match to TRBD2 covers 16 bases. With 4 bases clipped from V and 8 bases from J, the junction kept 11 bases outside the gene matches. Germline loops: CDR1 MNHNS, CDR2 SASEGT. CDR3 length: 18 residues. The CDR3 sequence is CASSAGAPGLAGGDEQFF. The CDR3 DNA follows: TGTGCCAGCAGTGCGGGGGCACCGGGACTAGCGGGAGGGGATGAGCAGTTCTTC.

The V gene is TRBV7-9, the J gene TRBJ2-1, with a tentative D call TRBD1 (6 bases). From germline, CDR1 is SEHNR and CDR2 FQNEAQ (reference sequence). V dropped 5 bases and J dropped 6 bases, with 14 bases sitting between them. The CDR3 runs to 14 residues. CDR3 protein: CASSPIWGLNEQFF. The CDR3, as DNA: TGTGCCAGCAGCCCAATCTGGGGGCTCAATGAGCAGTTCTTC. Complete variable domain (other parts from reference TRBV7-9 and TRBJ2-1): DTGVSQNPRHKITKRGQNVTFRCDPISEHNRLYWYRQTLGQGPEFLTYFQNEAQLEKSRLLSDRFSAERPKGSFSTLEIQRTEQGDSAMYLCASSPIWGLNEQFFGPGTRLTVL.

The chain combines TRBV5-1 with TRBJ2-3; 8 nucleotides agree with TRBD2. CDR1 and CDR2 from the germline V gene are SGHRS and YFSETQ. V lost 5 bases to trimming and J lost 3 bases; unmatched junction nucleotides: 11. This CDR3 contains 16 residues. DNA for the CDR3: TGCGCCAGCAGTCCGCCGTCGGGGGGGAGGACAGATACGCAGTATTTT. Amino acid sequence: CASSPPSGGRTDTQYF.

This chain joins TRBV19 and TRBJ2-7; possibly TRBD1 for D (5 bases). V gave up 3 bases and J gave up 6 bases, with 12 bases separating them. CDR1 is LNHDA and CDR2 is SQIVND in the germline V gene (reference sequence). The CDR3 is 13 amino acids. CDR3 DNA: TGTGCCAGTAGTATGGACACCCTCGGCGAGCAGTACTTC. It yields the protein CASSMDTLGEQYF.

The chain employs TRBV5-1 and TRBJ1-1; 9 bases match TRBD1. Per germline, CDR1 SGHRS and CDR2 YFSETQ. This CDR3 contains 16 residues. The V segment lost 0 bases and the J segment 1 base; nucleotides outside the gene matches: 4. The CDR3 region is CASSLEGTGKNTEAFF. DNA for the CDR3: TGCGCCAGCAGCTTGGAAGGGACAGGGAAGAACACTGAAGCTTTCTTT.

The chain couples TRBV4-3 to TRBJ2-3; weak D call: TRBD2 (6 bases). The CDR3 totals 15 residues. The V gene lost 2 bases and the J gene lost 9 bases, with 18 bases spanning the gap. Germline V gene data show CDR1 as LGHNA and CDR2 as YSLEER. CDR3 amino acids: CASSQSLPGEETQYF. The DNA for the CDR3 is TGCGCCAGCAGCCAATCCCTACCGGGAGAGGAGACGCAGTATTTT.

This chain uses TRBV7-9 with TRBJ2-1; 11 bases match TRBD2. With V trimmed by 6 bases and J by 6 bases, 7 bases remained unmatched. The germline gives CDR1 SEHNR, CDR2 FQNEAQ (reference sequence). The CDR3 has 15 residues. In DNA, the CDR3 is TGTGCCAGCAGTGGCACTAGCGGGAGTAGCAATGAGCAGTTCTTC. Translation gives CASSGTSGSSNEQFF.

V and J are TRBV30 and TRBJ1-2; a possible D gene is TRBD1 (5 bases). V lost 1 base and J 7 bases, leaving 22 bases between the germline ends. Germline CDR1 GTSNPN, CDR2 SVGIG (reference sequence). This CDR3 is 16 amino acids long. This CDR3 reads CAWSDTRRTNGGGYTF. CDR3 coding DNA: TGTGCCTGGAGTGACACCAGACGGACCAACGGGGGTGGCTACACCTTC.

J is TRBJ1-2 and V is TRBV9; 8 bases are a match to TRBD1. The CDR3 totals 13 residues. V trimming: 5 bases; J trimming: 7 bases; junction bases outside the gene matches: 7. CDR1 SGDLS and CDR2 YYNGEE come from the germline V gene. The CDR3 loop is CASSTQGEGGYTF. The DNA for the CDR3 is TGTGCCAGCAGTACACAGGGGGAGGGTGGCTACACCTTC.

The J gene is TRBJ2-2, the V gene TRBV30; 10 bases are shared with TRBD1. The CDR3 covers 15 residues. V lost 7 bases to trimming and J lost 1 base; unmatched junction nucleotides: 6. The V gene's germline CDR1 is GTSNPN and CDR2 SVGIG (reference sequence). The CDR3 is CASPGTGENTGELFF. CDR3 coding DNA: TGTGCCTCACCGGGGACAGGGGAGAACACCGGGGAGCTGTTTTTT.

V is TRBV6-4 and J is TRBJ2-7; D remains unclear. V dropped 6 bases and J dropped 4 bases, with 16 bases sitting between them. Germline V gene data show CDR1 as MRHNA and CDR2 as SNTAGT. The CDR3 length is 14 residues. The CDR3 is CASRVDINPYEQYF. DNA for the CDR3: TGTGCCAGCAGGGTTGACATAAACCCATACGAGCAGTACTTC.

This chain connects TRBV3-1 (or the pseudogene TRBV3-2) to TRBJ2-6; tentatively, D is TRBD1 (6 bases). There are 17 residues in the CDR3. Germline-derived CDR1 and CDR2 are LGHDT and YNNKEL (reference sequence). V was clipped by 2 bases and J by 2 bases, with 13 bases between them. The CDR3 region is CASSQSGRGTGANVLTF. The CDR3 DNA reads TGTGCCAGCAGCCAATCAGGCAGGGGTACTGGGGCCAACGTCCTGACTTTC.

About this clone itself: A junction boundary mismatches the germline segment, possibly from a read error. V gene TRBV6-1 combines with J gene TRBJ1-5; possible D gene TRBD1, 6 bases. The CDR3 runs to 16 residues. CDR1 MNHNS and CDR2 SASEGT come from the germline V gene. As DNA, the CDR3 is TGTGCCAGCAGCGAAGGAACACAGGGTCGGAATCAGCCCCAGCATTTT. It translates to CASSEGTQGRNQPQHF.

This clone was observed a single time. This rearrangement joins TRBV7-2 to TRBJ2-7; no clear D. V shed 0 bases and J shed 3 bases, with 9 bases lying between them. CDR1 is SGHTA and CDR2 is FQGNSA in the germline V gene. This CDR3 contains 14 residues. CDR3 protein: CASSLAGSRYEQYF. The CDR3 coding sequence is TGTGCCAGCAGCTTAGCCGGTTCACGCTACGAGCAGTACTTC.

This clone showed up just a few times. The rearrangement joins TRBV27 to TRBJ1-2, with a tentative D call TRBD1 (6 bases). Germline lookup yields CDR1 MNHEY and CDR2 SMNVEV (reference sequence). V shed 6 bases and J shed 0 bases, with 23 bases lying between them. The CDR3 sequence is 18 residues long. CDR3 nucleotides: TGTGCCAGCAGGTCCCTCATCAGCGGGGGCTCAGCTAACTATGGCTACACCTTC. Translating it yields CASRSLISGGSANYGYTF.

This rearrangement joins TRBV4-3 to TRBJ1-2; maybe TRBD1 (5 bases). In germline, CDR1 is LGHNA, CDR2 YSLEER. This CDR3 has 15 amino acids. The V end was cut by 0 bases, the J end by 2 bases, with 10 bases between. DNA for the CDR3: TGCGCCAGCAGCCAAGATTTATCAGGGAACTATGGCTACACCTTC. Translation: CASSQDLSGNYGYTF.

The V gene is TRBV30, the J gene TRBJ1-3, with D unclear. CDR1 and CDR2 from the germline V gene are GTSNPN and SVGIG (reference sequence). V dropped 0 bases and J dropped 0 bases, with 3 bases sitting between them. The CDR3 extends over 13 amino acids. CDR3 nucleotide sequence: TGTGCCTGGAGTGTCGGCTCTGGAAACACCATATATTTT. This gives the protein CAWSVGSGNTIYF.

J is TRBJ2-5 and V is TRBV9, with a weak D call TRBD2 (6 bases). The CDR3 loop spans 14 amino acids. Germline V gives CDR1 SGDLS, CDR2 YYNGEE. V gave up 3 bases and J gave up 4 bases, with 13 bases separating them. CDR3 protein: CASSADGGVETQYF. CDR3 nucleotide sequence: TGTGCCAGCAGCGCGGACGGCGGGGTAGAGACCCAGTACTTC.

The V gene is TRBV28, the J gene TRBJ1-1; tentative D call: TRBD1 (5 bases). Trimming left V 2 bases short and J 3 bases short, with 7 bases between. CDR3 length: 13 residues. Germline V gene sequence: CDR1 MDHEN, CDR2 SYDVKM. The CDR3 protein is CASSLAGDTEAFF. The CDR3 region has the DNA TGTGCCAGCAGTTTAGCGGGGGACACTGAAGCTTTCTTT. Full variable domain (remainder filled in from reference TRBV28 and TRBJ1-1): DVKVTQSSRYLVKRTGEKVFLECVQDMDHENMFWYRQDPGLGLRLIYFSYDVKMKEKGDIPEGYSVSREKKERFSLILESASTNQTSMYLCASSLAGDTEAFFGQGTRLTVV.

The CDR3 protein is CASRSSEKLFF. CDR3 coding DNA: TGTGCCAGCCGCAGTTCCGAAAAACTGTTTTTT. V is TRBV6-5 and J is TRBJ1-4; the D is unclear. Trimming pared 8 bases from V and 8 bases from J, leaving 9 bases between. This CDR3 spans 11 amino acids. CDR1 MNHEY and CDR2 SVGAGI come from the germline V gene.